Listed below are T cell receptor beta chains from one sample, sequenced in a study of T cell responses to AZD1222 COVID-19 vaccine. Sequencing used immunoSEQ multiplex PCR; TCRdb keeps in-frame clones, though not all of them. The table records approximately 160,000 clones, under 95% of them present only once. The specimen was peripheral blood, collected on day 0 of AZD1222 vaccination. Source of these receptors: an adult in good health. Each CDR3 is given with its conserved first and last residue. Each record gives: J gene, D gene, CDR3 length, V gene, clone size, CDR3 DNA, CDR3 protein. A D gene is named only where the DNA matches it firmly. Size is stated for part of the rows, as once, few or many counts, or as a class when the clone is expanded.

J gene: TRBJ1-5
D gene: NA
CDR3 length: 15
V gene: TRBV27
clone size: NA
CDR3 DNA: TGTGCCAGCAGCCCCCGCAAAGGTAGCGATCAGCCCCAGCATTTT
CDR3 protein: CASSPRKGSDQPQHF

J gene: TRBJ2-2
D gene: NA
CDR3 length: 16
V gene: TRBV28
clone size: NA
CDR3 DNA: TGTGCCAGCAGTCCCGTCGGATTTCGCGACACCGGGGAGCTGTTTTTT
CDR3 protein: CASSPVGFRDTGELFF

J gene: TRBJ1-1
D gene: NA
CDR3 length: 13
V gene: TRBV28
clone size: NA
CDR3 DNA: TGTGCCAGCCTCCCAACAACGAACACTGAAGCTTTCTTT
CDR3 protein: CASLPTTNTEAFF

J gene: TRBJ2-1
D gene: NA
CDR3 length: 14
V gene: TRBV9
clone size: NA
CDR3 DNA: TGTGCCAGCAGTGCCACAGGGTGGCCCAATGAGCAGTTCTTC
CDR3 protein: CASSATGWPNEQFF

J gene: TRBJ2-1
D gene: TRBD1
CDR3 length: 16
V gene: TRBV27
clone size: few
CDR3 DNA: TGTGCCAGCAGTTTATCGGTGCAGGGGGTCTACAATGAGCAGTTCTTC
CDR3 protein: CASSLSVQGVYNEQFF

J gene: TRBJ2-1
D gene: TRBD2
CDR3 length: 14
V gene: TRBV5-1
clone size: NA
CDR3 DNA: TGCGCCAGCAGCTTACTAGCGGGAGGTAACGAGCAGTTCTTC
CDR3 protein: CASSLLAGGNEQFF

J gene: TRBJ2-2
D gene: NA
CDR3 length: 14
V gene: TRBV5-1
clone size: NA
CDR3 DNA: TGCGCCAGCAGCTTGACACAGGAGACCGGGGAGCTGTTTTTT
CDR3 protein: CASSLTQETGELFF

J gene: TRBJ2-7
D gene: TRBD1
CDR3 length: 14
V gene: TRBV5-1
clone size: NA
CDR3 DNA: TGCGCCAGCAGCACCTGGACAGGGGGCAACGAGCAGTACTTC
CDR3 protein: CASSTWTGGNEQYF

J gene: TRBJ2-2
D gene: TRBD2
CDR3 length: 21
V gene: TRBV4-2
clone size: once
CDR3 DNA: TGTGCCAGCAGCCAATATTTTCCTGGACTAGCGGGAGGGAACGTCCCCGGGGAGCTGTTTTTT
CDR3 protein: CASSQYFPGLAGGNVPGELFF

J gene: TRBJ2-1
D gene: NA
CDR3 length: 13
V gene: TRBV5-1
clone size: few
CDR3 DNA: TGCGCCAGCTGGTTGCTCTCCCCCAATGAGCAGTTCTTC
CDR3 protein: CASWLLSPNEQFF

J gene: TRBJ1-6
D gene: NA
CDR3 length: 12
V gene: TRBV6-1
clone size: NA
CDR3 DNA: TGTGCCAGCAGTGAAGCCGGGGGAACAGACCACTTT
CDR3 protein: CASSEAGGTDHF

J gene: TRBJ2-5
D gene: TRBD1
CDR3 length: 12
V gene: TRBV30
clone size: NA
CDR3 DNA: TGTGCCTGTACCGGGACAGAAGAGACCCAGTACTTC
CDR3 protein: CACTGTEETQYF

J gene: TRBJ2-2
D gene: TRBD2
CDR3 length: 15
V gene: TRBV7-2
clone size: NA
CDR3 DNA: TGTGCCACGAACCTAGCGGGAGGGCCCACCGGGGAGCTGTTTTTT
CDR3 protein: CATNLAGGPTGELFF

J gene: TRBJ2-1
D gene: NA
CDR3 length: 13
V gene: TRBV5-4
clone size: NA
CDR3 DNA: TGTGCCAGCAGCTTGGGGGACTACAATGAGCAGTTCTTC
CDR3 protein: CASSLGDYNEQFF

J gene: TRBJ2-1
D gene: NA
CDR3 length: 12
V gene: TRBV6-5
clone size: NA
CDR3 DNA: TGTGCCAGCAGTTACATAAGGAATGAGCAGTTCTTC
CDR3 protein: CASSYIRNEQFF

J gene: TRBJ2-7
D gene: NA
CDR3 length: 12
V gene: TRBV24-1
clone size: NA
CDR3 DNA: TGTGCCACCAGTGATTTAACTCCCCTGCGGTACTTC
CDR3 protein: CATSDLTPLRYF

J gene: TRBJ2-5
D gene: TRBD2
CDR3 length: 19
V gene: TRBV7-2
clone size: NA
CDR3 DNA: TGTGCCAGCAGCTTATGGACACCCGGACTAGCGGGTCGTCAAGAGACCCAGTACTTC
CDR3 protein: CASSLWTPGLAGRQETQYF

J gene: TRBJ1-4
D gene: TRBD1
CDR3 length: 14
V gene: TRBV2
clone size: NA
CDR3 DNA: TGTGCCAGCAGTGACAGGGGGCGCGGAGAAAAACTGTTTTTT
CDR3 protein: CASSDRGRGEKLFF

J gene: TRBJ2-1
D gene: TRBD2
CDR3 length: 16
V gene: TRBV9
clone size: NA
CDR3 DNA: TGTGCCAGCAGCCTCGAGGGACTAGCGGCCTACAATGAGCAGTTCTTC
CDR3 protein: CASSLEGLAAYNEQFF

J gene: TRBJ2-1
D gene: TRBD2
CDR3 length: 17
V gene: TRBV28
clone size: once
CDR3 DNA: TGTGCCAGCAGTTTATTAGGGACTAGCGGGATTGACAATGAGCAGTTCTTC
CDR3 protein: CASSLLGTSGIDNEQFF

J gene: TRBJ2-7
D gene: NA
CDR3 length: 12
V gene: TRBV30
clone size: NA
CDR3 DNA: TGTGCCTGGCGGGGGTCTTCCTACGAGCAGTACTTC
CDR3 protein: CAWRGSSYEQYF

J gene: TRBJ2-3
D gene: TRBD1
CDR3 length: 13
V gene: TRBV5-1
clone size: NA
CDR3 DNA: TGCGCCAGCGGGACAGGGGGCACAGATACGCAGTATTTT
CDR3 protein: CASGTGGTDTQYF